Each of the 31 T cell receptor beta chains below was sequenced from the same sample in a study of T cells in Graves' hyperthyroidism and ophthalmopathy. The source material, RNA transcripts, was used to amplify TCR beta CDR3 regions. With the HTBI primer set, the TCR CDR3 went through a first round of RT-PCR. TCRdb called the multiplex PCR reads again in MiXCR, with one record for every CDR3 protein. The data contain around 610,000 distinct CDR3 sequences, about 15% of them seen just once; the ten biggest clones take up about 4%. The sequencing sample was made of blood. Source of these receptors: a woman in her forties with Graves' ophthalmopathy.

This clonotype turned up a few times. V and J are TRBV5-6 and TRBJ1-5; D might be TRBD1 (6 bases). The V end was cut by 3 bases, the J end by 6 bases, with 13 bases between. Germline V CDR1 and CDR2: SGHDT, YYEEEE. The CDR3 spans 14 residues. The DNA for the CDR3 is TGTGCCAGCAGCTCCCGGGGGCCCCTTCAGCCCCAGCATTTT. This sequence encodes CASSSRGPLQPQHF.

This clonotype appeared a few times. The chain carries TRBV5-1 and TRBJ2-3; tentatively, D is TRBD2 (6 bases). Germline V lookup: CDR1 SGHRS, CDR2 YFSETQ. The CDR3 is 18 amino acids. V was trimmed by 0 bases and J by 0 bases, leaving 17 bases between them. CDR3 coding DNA: TGCGCCAGCAGCTTGGGGCTTGTAGCGGCCTCTAGCACAGATACGCAGTATTTT. It encodes CASSLGLVAASSTDTQYF.

In its sample, this clonotype was seen many times. V gene TRBV7-2 combines with J gene TRBJ1-2; a possible D gene is TRBD1 (5 bases). This CDR3 comprises 15 residues. The ends were cut back, 2 bases at V and 0 bases at J, with 10 bases in the middle. From germline, CDR1 is SGHTA and CDR2 FQGNSA. The CDR3 spells CASSLSTATNYGYTF. CDR3 nucleotide sequence: TGTGCCAGCAGCTTATCGACAGCAACTAACTATGGCTACACCTTC.

Notes on this clonotype: At one end the junction does not follow the germline gene, possibly because of a read error. CDR3: CTSRGLDSPLHF. The CDR3 nucleotides are TGTACCAGCAGGGGGTTGGATTCACCCCTCCACTTT. The chain employs TRBV6-1 and TRBJ1-6, with TRBD1 identical over 7 bases. The germline CDR1 and CDR2 sequences are MNHNS and SASEGT. The CDR3 loop spans 12 amino acids.

This clonotype was seen many times. DNA of the CDR3: TGTGCCAGCAGTCCCCTAGGGGAGGAAGCTTTCTTT. It specifies CASSPLGEEAFF. The gene calls are TRBV28 and TRBJ1-1; a weak D match, TRBD1 (5 bases). The germline V and J ends were trimmed by 5 bases and 8 bases, with 12 bases remaining between them. Germline lookup yields CDR1 MDHEN and CDR2 SYDVKM. This CDR3 spans 12 amino acids.

This clonotype was counted ten times or more. This chain links TRBV4-2 with TRBJ2-7; the match to TRBD2 covers 7 bases. CDR3 length equals 15 residues. V was pared by 1 base and J by 4 bases, with 7 bases of the junction left unmatched. The germline gives CDR1 LGHNA, CDR2 YNFKEQ. The CDR3 nucleotides read TGTGCCAGCAGCCAAGCCCAGGGAGGGACTTACGAGCAGTACTTC. As protein: CASSQAQGGTYEQYF.

This clonotype was seen only a few times. The chain carries TRBV18 and TRBJ2-5; D not resolved. CDR3 size: 15 residues. The germline V gene encodes CDR1 KGHSH and CDR2 LQKENI. The V gene lost 2 bases and the J gene lost 0 bases, with 10 bases spanning the gap. The CDR3 coding sequence is TGTGCCAGCTCACCATCAAGAAACGACCAAGAGACCCAGTACTTC. Protein: CASSPSRNDQETQYF. Full variable domain (rest looked up from reference TRBV18 and TRBJ2-5): NAGVMQNPRHLVRRRGQEARLRCSPMKGHSHVYWYRQLPEEGLKFMVYLQKENIIDESGMPKERFSAEFPKEGPSILRIQQVVRGDSAAYFCASSPSRNDQETQYFGPGTRLLVL.

In this sample, this clonotype turned up many times. The CDR3 DNA reads as TGTGCCAGCCACCAGGGGCTTTTTGCACCCCTCCACTTT. The encoded protein is CASHQGLFAPLHF. The chain carries TRBV28 and TRBJ1-6; the D gene is possibly TRBD1 (6 bases). The germline V and J ends were trimmed by 8 bases and 11 bases, with 16 bases remaining between them. CDR3 size: 13 residues. CDR1 is MDHEN and CDR2 is SYDVKM in the germline V gene.

The sample holds one count of this clonotype. This chain connects TRBV6-1 to TRBJ1-2; 12 nucleotides agree with TRBD1. Unmatched junction bases numbered 8, after V lost 5 bases and J lost 7 bases. Germline assignment: CDR1 MNHNS and CDR2 SASEGT. The CDR3 sequence is 15 residues long. DNA for the CDR3: TGTGCCAGCAGTCCAGCCGGGACAGGGGGCTCTGGCTACACCTTC. Protein: CASSPAGTGGSGYTF.

The chain employs TRBV2 and TRBJ2-7, with 10 bases fitting TRBD2. Germline V gene lookup returns CDR1 SNHLY and CDR2 FYNNEI. Germline trimming cut 4 bases from V and 3 bases from J; bases unmatched to any gene: 6. The CDR3 runs 15 residues. The DNA for the CDR3 is TGTGCCAGCAGTGCTCAGCCTAGCGGGAGCTACGAGCAGTACTTC. Protein product: CASSAQPSGSYEQYF.

This sequence joins TRBV29-1 and TRBJ2-7, with 11 bases aligning to TRBD1. Per the germline V gene, CDR1 is SQVTM and CDR2 is ANQGSEA. The CDR3 extends over 12 amino acids. V lost 6 bases, J lost 5 bases, and 3 bases stayed unmatched. The CDR3 nucleotides read TGCAGCGTGGACAGGGGGCTCGACGAGCAGTACTTC. Translation: CSVDRGLDEQYF.

This clonotype was seen repeatedly, ten times or more. The V gene is TRBV7-9, the J gene TRBJ2-7, with 12 positions matching TRBD1. Germline values: CDR1 SEHNR, CDR2 FQNEAQ (reference sequence). Unmatched junction bases numbered 9, after V lost 5 bases and J lost 7 bases. This CDR3 has 15 amino acids. This CDR3 reads CASSVQGTGGREQYF. CDR3 sequence (DNA): TGTGCCAGCAGCGTCCAGGGGACAGGGGGCCGAGAGCAGTACTTC.

This clonotype was seen repeatedly, ten times or more. This rearrangement joins TRBV10-3 to TRBJ1-2; maybe TRBD1 (6 bases). The CDR3 runs 12 residues. The germline gives CDR1 ENHRY, CDR2 SYGVKD. Trimming left V 6 bases short and J 4 bases short, with 9 bases between. CDR3 coding DNA: TGTGCCATCAGGGCAGGGGCCTATGGCTACACCTTC. It codes for CAIRAGAYGYTF.

This clonotype was observed at least ten times. V gene TRBV19 combines with J gene TRBJ1-5; no firm D call. The V and J ends lost 7 bases and 4 bases respectively, with 17 bases between them. CDR3 length: 15 amino acids. The V gene's germline CDR1 is LNHDA and CDR2 SQIVND (reference sequence). DNA of the CDR3: TGTGCCAGTACCTCGTCGGCTCTTGGGAATCAGCCCCAGCATTTT. Protein: CASTSSALGNQPQHF.

This clonotype was seen many times. The rearrangement uses TRBV19 and TRBJ2-2, with 10 bases fitting TRBD2. V gave up 7 bases and J gave up 7 bases; unmatched junction bases: 6. Germline CDR1 LNHDA, CDR2 SQIVND (reference sequence). The CDR3 consists of 14 residues. CDR3 sequence: CASKELAGIGELFF. CDR3 in DNA: TGTGCCAGTAAGGAACTAGCGGGAATCGGGGAGCTGTTTTTT. The whole variable domain, filled in from reference TRBV19 and TRBJ2-2, reads DGGITQSPKYLFRKEGQNVTLSCEQNLNHDAMYWYRQDPGQGLRLIYYSQIVNDFQKGDIAEGYSVSREKKESFPLTVTSAQKNPTAFYLCASKELAGIGELFFGEGSRLTVL.

This clonotype came up a few times. The chain is built from TRBV19 and TRBJ1-5; D gene uncertain. In germline, CDR1 is LNHDA, CDR2 SQIVND (reference sequence). The CDR3 loop spans 13 amino acids. V lost 3 bases, J lost 5 bases, and 8 bases lay in between. The CDR3 reads CASSIGEYQPQHF. CDR3 bases: TGTGCCAGTAGTATCGGGGAATATCAGCCCCAGCATTTT.

Points on this clonotype: In this CDR3 the conserved last residue, phenylalanine or tryptophan, is missing, so a read error is likely. V gene TRBV28 combines with J gene TRBJ1-5, with 8 bases lining up with TRBD1. Germline assignment: CDR1 MDHEN and CDR2 SYDVKM. J gave up 5 bases and V 4 bases, and 7 bases lay outside the gene matches. This CDR3 spans 15 amino acids. CDR3 loop: CASSSWTGPHQPQHS. The DNA of the CDR3 is TGTGCCAGCAGTTCCTGGACAGGGCCGCATCAGCCCCAGCATTCT.

This clonotype was seen ten or more times. The chain is built from TRBV6-1 and TRBJ2-7, with no clear D. Trimming removed 2 bases from V and 1 base from J, with 9 bases in between. The V gene's germline CDR1 is MNHNS and CDR2 SASEGT. There are 14 residues in the CDR3. The DNA of the CDR3 is TGTGCCAGCAGTGAACCTCCTCGATCCTACGAGCAGTACTTC. It is translated as CASSEPPRSYEQYF.

The genes are TRBV11-1 and TRBJ1-1, with TRBD1 identical over 9 bases. Unmatched junction bases numbered 6, after V lost 5 bases and J lost 5 bases. The length of the CDR3 is 14 residues. The germline CDR1 and CDR2 sequences are SGHAT and FQDESV (reference sequence). The CDR3 bases are TGTGCCAGCAGCACACACAGGGGGCAGACTGAAGCTTTCTTT. Amino acid sequence: CASSTHRGQTEAFF.

This clonotype was found many times. The chain recombines TRBV24-1 with TRBJ2-7, with 9 bases lining up with TRBD2. V was pared by 2 bases and J by 5 bases, with 9 bases of the junction left unmatched. This CDR3 region has 16 residues. CDR1 and CDR2 from the germline V gene are KGHDR and SFDVKD. CDR3 nucleotide sequence: TGTGCCACCAGTGATTCCGTAGCGGGAGCCATCCACGAGCAGTACTTC. Its translation is CATSDSVAGAIHEQYF.

This clonotype was counted at least ten times. The chain joins TRBV7-6 to TRBJ1-1; D gene unclear. The CDR3 contains 13 residues. Trimming stripped 1 base from V and 7 bases from J, with 10 bases between. Germline-derived CDR1 and CDR2 are SGHVS and FNYEAQ. CDR3 loop: CASSLGGRSEAFF. Written as DNA, the CDR3 is TGTGCCAGCAGCTTAGGAGGGCGGAGTGAAGCTTTCTTT. Full variable domain (missing parts from reference TRBV7-6 and TRBJ1-1): GAGVSQSPRYKVTKRGQDVALRCDPISGHVSLYWYRQALGQGPEFLTYFNYEAQQDKSGLPNDRFSAERPEGSISTLTIQRTEQRDSAMYRCASSLGGRSEAFFGQGTRLTVV.

A few counts support this clonotype. The V gene is TRBV7-9, the J gene TRBJ1-1; 8 nucleotides match TRBD1. This CDR3 is built from 13 residues. Germline CDR1 reads SEHNR; CDR2 reads FQNEAQ (reference sequence). V gave up 5 bases and J gave up 11 bases; unmatched junction bases: 10. CDR3 DNA: TGTGCCAGCAGCCCTAGACAGGGGATGGGGGCTTTCTTT. It codes for CASSPRQGMGAFF.

This clonotype showed up many times. The V gene is TRBV24-1, the J gene TRBJ2-7, with 8 bases that match TRBD2. V lost 4 bases to trimming and J lost 3 bases; unmatched junction nucleotides: 1. CDR3 size: 13 residues. Germline V CDR1 and CDR2: KGHDR, SFDVKD. The CDR3 spells CATSDTSGYEQYF. CDR3 coding DNA: TGTGCCACCAGTGACACTAGCGGCTACGAGCAGTACTTC.

The V and J genes are TRBV6-1 and TRBJ2-7; D perhaps matches TRBD2 (5 bases). This CDR3 is built from 13 residues. Between the trimmed V and J ends, which lost 6 bases and 6 bases, there was a span of 15 bases. The germline CDR1 and CDR2 sequences are MNHNS and SASEGT. This CDR3 reads CASSRFLGAEQYF. CDR3 nucleotide sequence: TGTGCCAGCAGCCGTTTTCTGGGAGCCGAGCAGTACTTC.

V and J are TRBV6-2 or TRBV6-3 and TRBJ2-7; D uncertain. This CDR3 spans 12 amino acids. V lost 11 bases and J 3 bases, leaving 14 bases between the germline ends. Germline CDR1 reads MNHEY; CDR2 reads SVGEGT. In DNA form, the CDR3 reads TGTGCCCGTGTAGGTGGCCTCTACGAGCAGTACTTC. This codes for CARVGGLYEQYF.

This clonotype was observed at least ten times. The junction differs from germline at one of its ends, possibly a read error. V gene TRBV2 combines with J gene TRBJ2-7; 11 bases map to TRBD1. The CDR3 is 13 amino acids. CDR1 is SNHLY and CDR2 is FYNNEI in the germline V gene. The CDR3 DNA is TGTGCCAGCACCAACACTGGACAGGGGGCTCGGAGCTTC. Encoded protein: CASTNTGQGARSF.

In its sample, this clonotype was seen many times. This chain connects TRBV10-3 to TRBJ2-7; 7 bases are a match to TRBD1. This CDR3 contains 15 residues. Germline V gives CDR1 ENHRY, CDR2 SYGVKD. V trimming: 6 bases; J trimming: 6 bases; junction bases outside the gene matches: 14. The CDR3 DNA reads as TGTGCCATCAGCGGAGACAGGGACGTGGGCGTCGAGCAGTACTTC. The encoded protein is CAISGDRDVGVEQYF.

In this sample, this clonotype turned up many times. Here the CDR3 reads CASSQAGAHSYEQYF. The CDR3 DNA is TGTGCCAGCAGCCAAGCAGGGGCCCACTCCTACGAGCAGTACTTC. The V and J genes are TRBV14 and TRBJ2-7, with D possibly TRBD1 on 6 matching bases. V shed 1 base and J shed 0 bases, with 10 bases lying between them. The germline gives CDR1 SGHDN, CDR2 FVKESK. The CDR3 has 15 residues.

This clonotype was seen at least ten times. The rearrangement joins TRBV2 to TRBJ2-7, with D tentatively TRBD1 (6 bases). In germline, CDR1 is SNHLY, CDR2 FYNNEI. The CDR3 is made up of 15 amino acids. V dropped 7 bases and J dropped 1 base, with 17 bases sitting between them. As DNA, the CDR3 is TGTGCCAGCAACCACGGGGACATGATGTCCTACGAGCAGTACTTC. Translating it yields CASNHGDMMSYEQYF.

Ten or more counts support this clonotype. The chain carries TRBV7-9 and TRBJ2-7; 10 nucleotides match TRBD2. The CDR3 extends over 15 amino acids. With 5 bases clipped from V and 1 base from J, the junction kept 5 bases outside the gene matches. Germline CDR1 reads SEHNR; CDR2 reads FQNEAQ (reference sequence). CDR3 in DNA: TGTGCCAGCAGCGCGAGCGGGAGGGCTTCCTACGAGCAGTACTTC. It encodes CASSASGRASYEQYF.

The sample holds a few counts of this clonotype. The chain has TRBV6-2 or TRBV6-3 and TRBJ2-1; 7 nucleotides align to TRBD2. Germline V gene sequence: CDR1 MNHEY, CDR2 SVGEGT. V gave up 2 bases and J gave up 12 bases; unmatched junction bases: 16. The length of the CDR3 is 16 residues. The CDR3 here is CASSYPVGAGPPLQFF. In DNA form, the CDR3 reads TGTGCCAGCAGTTACCCTGTGGGAGCGGGACCTCCCTTGCAGTTCTTC.